This T cell receptor (beta chain) comes out of a study of OX40 agonist ivuxolimab in advanced cancers. Study outcomes and limitations: At 0.1 to 3.0 mg/kg and by week 6, clonal expansion occurred in CD4+ and CD8+ blood T cells.

CDR3 length equals 12 residues. Trimming removed 2 bases at V and 4 bases at J, with 3 bases between. The germline V gene has CDR1 ENHRY and CDR2 SYGVKD. Comment on this clone: What it recognizes is unknown.

TCRdb keeps only in-frame clones here, not all; method: immunoSEQ multiplex PCR. The table has approximately 69,000 clones, roughly 84% seen once. The specimen comprised CD4+ or CD8+ T cells sorted from blood, sampled in a trial of the OX40 agonist ivuxolimab. V and J are TRBV10-3 and TRBJ1-5; D uncertain. This TCR came from an adult with an advanced solid tumor such as melanoma, head and neck, liver or kidney cancer. CDR3 nucleotides: TGTGCCATCAGTGAGGGAAATCAGCCCCAGCATTTT. Amino acid sequence: CAISEGNQPQHF.